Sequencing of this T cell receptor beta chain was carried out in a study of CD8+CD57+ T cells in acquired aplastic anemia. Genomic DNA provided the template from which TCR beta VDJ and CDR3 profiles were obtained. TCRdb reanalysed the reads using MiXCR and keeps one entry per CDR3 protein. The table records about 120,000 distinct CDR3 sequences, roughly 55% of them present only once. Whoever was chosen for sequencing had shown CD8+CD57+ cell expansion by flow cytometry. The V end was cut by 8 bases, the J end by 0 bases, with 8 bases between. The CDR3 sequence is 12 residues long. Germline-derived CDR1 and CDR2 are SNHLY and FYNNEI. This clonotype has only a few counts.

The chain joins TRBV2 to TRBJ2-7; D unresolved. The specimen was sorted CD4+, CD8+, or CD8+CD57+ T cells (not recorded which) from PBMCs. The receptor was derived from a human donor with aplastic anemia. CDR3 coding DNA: TGTGCCAGCGGATCAAGCTCCTACGAGCAGTACTTC. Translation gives CASGSSSYEQYF.